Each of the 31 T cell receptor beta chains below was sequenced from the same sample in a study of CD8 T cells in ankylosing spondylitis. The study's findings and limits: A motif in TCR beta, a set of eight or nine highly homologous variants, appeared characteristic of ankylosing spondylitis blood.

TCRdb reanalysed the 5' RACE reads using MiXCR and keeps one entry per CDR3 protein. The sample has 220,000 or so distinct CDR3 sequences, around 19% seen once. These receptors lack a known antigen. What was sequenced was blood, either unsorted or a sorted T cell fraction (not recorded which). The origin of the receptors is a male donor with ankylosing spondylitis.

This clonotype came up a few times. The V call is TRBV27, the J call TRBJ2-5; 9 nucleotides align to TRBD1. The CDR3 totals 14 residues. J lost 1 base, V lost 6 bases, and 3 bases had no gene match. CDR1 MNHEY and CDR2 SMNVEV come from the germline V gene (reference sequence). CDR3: CASSRTGAQETQYF. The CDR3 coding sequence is TGTGCCAGCAGCCGGACAGGGGCCCAAGAGACCCAGTACTTC.

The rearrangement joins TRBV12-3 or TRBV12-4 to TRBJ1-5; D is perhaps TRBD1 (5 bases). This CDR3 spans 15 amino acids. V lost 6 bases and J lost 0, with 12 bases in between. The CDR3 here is CASRVGTASNQPQHF. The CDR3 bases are TGTGCCAGCAGGGTAGGGACGGCTAGCAATCAGCCCCAGCATTTT.

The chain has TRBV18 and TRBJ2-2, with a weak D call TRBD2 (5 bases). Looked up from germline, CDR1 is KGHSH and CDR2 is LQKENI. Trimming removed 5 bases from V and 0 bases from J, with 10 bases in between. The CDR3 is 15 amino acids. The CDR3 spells CASSSRDTNTGELFF. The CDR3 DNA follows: TGTGCCAGCTCATCCCGGGATACGAACACCGGGGAGCTGTTTTTT.

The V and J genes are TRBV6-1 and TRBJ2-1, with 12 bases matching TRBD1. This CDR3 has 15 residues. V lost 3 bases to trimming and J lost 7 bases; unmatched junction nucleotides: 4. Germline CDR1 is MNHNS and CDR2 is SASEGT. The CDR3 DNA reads TGTGCCAGCAGTGAGGGGACAGGGGGCTGGAATGAGCAGTTCTTC. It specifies CASSEGTGGWNEQFF.

CDR3 loop: CASSYSTGYEQYF. CDR3 sequence (DNA): TGTGCCAGCAGTTACTCGACAGGCTACGAGCAGTACTTC. V gene TRBV6-6 combines with J gene TRBJ2-7, with D perhaps matching TRBD1 (6 bases). Germline V gives CDR1 MNHNY, CDR2 SVGAGI (reference sequence). The CDR3 consists of 13 residues. The germline V and J ends were trimmed by 0 bases and 3 bases, with 6 bases remaining between them.

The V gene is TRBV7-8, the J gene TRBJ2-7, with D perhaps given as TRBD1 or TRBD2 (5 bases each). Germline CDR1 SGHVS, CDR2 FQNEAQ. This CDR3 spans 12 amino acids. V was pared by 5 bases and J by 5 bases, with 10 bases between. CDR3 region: CASSPGPHEQYF. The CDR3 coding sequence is TGTGCCAGCAGCCCGGGGCCCCACGAGCAGTACTTC.

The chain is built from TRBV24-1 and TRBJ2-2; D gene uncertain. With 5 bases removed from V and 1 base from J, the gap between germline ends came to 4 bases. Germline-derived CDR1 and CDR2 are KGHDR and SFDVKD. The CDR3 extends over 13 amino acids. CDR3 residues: CATSGENTGELFF. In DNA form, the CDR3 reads TGTGCCACCAGTGGCGAGAACACCGGGGAGCTGTTTTTT.

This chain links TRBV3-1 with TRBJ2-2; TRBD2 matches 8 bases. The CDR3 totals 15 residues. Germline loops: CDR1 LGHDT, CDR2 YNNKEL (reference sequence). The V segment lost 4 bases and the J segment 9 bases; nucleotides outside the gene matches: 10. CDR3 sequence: CASSPSRGGQWELFF. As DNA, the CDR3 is TGTGCCAGCAGCCCCTCCCGGGGGGGGCAGTGGGAGCTGTTTTTT.

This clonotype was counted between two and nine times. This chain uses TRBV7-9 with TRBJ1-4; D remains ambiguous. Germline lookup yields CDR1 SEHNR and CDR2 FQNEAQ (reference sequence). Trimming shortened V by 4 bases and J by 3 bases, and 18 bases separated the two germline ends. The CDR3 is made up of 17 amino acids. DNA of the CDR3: TGTGCCAGCAGCTCCTCCGCCCTTGGGGAGCCTAATGAAAAACTGTTTTTT. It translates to CASSSSALGEPNEKLFF.

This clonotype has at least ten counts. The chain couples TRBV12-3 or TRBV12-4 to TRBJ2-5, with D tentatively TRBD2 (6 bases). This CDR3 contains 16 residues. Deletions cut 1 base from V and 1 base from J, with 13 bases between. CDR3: CASSLGPLASQETQYF. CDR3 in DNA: TGTGCCAGCAGTTTAGGTCCCCTAGCGTCCCAAGAGACCCAGTACTTC.

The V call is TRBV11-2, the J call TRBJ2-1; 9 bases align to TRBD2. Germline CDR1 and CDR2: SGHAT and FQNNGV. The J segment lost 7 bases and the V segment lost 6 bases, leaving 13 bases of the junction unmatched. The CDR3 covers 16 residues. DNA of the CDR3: TGTGCCAGCAGGAATAGCGGGAGCGGGTGGGTGAATGAGCAGTTCTTC. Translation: CASRNSGSGWVNEQFF. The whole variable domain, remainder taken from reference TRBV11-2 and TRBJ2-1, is EAGVAQSPRYKIIEKRQSVAFWCNPISGHATLYWYQQILGQGPKLLIQFQNNGVVDDSQLPKDRFSAERLKGVDSTLKIQPAKLEDSAVYLCASRNSGSGWVNEQFFGPGTRLTVL.

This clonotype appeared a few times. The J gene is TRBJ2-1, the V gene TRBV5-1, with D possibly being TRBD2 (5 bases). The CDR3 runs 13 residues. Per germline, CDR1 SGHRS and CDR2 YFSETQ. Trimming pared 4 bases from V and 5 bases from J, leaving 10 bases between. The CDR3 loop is CASSALGDNEQFF. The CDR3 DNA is TGCGCCAGCAGCGCACTAGGTGACAATGAGCAGTTCTTC.

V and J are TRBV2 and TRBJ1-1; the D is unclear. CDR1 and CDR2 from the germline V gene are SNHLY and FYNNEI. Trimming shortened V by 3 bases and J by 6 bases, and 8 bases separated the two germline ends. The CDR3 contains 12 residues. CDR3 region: CASSDYPAEAFF. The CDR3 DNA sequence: TGTGCCAGCAGTGATTATCCCGCTGAAGCTTTCTTT.

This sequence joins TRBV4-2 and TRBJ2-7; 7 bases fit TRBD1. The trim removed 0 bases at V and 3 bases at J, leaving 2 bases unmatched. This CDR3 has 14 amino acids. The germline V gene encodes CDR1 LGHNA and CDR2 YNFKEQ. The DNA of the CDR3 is TGTGCCAGCAGCCAAGATCGGACAGGCTACGAGCAGTACTTC. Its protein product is CASSQDRTGYEQYF.

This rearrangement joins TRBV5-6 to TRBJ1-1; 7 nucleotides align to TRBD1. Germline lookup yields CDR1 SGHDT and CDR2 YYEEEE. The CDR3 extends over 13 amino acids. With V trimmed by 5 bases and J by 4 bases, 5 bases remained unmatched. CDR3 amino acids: CASSMTGTTEAFF. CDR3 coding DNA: TGTGCCAGCAGTATGACAGGGACCACTGAAGCTTTCTTT.

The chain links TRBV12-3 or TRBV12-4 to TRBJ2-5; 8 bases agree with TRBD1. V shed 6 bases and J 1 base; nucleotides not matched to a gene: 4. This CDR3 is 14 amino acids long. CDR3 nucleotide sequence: TGTGCCAGCAGGGTCGGACAGGGCCAAGAGACCCAGTACTTC. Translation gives CASRVGQGQETQYF.

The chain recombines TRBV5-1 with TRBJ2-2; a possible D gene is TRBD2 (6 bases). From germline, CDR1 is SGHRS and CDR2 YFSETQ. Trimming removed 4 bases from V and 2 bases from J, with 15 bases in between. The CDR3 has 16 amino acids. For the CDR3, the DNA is TGCGCCAGCAGCCCCGGGGCGGGGCTCAACACCGGGGAGCTGTTTTTT. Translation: CASSPGAGLNTGELFF. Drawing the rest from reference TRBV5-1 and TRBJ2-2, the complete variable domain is KAGVTQTPRYLIKTRGQQVTLSCSPISGHRSVSWYQQTPGQGLQFLFEYFSETQRNKGNFPGRFSGRQFSNSRSEMNVSTLELGDSALYLCASSPGAGLNTGELFFGEGSRLTVL.

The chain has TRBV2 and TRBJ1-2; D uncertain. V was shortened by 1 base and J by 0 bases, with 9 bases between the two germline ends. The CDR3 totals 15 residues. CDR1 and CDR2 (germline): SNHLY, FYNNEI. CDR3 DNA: TGTGCCAGCAGTGAAGACGGGTTAGCTAACTATGGCTACACCTTC. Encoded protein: CASSEDGLANYGYTF.

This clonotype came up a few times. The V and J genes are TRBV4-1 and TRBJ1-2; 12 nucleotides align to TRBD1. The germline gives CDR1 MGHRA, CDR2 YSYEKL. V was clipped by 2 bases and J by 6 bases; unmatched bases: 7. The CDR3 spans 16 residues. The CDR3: CASSQSGTGGSDGYTF. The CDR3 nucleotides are TGCGCCAGCAGCCAATCCGGGACAGGGGGCTCTGATGGCTACACCTTC.

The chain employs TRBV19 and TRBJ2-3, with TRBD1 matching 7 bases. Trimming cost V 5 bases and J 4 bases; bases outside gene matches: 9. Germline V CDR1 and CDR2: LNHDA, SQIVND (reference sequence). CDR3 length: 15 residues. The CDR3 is CASSAYQGVADTQYF. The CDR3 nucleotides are TGTGCCAGTAGTGCCTATCAGGGGGTTGCAGATACGCAGTATTTT.

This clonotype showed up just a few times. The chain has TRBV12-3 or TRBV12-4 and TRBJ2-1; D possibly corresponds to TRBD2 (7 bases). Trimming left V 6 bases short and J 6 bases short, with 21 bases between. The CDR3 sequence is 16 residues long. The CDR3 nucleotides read TGTGCCAGCAGACCTGGGGGGCGGGGGAGGGGCAATGAGCAGTTCTTC. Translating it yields CASRPGGRGRGNEQFF.

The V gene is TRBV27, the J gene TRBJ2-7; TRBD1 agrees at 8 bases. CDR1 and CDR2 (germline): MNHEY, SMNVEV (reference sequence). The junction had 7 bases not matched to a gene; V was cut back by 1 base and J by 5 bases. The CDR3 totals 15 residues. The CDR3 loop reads CASSLYSGQVHEQYF. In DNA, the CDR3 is TGTGCCAGCAGTTTATATTCGGGACAGGTTCACGAGCAGTACTTC.

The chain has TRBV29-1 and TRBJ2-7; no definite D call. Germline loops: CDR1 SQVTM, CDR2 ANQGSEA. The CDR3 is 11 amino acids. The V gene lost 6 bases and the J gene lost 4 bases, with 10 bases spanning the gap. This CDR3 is CSVGLLYEQYF. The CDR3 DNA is TGCAGCGTGGGTCTTCTTTACGAGCAGTACTTC.

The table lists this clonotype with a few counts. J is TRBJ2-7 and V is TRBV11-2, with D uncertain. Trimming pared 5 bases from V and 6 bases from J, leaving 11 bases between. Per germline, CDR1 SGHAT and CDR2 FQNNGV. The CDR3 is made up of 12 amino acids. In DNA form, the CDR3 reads TGTGCCAGCAGCCCGAGCAGGTCCGAGCAGTACTTC. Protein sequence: CASSPSRSEQYF.

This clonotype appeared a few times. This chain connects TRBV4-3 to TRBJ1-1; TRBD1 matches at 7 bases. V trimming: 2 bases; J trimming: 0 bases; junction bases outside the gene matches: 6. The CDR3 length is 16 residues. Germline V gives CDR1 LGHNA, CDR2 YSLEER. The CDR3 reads CASSQWAGGMNTEAFF. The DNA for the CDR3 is TGCGCCAGCAGCCAATGGGCAGGGGGAATGAACACTGAAGCTTTCTTT.

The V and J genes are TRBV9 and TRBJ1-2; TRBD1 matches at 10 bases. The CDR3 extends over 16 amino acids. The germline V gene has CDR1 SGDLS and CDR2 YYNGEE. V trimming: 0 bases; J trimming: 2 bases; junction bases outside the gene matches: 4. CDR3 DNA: TGTGCCAGCAGCGTAGGGGGGACAGGGGAAAACTATGGCTACACCTTC. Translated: CASSVGGTGENYGYTF.

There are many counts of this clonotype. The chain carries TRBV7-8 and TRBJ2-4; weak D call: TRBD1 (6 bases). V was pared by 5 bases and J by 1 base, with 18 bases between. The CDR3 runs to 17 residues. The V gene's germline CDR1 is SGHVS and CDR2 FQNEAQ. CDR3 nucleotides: TGTGCCAGCAGCCATACCGGGACACCTATCGCCAAAAACATTCAGTACTTC. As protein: CASSHTGTPIAKNIQYF.

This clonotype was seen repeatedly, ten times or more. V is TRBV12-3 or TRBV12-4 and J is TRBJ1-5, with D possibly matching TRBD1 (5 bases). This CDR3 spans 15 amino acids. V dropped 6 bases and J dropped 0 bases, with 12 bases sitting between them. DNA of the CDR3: TGTGCCAGCAGGGCGCCAGGGTATAGCAATCAGCCCCAGCATTTT. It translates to CASRAPGYSNQPQHF.

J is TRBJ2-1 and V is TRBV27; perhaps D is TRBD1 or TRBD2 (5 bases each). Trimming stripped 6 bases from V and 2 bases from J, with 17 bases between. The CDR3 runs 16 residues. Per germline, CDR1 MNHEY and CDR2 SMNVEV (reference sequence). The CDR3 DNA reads TGTGCCAGCAGCCCCTCCGCAGGGAGCGCCTACAATGAGCAGTTCTTC. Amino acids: CASSPSAGSAYNEQFF.

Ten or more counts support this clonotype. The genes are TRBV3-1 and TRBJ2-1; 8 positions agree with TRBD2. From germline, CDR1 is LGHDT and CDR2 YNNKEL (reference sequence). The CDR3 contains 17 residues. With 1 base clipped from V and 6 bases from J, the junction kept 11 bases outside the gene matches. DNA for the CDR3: TGTGCCAGCAGCCAAGTACTAGGACTAGCCGAGGGCAATGAGCAGTTCTTC. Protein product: CASSQVLGLAEGNEQFF.

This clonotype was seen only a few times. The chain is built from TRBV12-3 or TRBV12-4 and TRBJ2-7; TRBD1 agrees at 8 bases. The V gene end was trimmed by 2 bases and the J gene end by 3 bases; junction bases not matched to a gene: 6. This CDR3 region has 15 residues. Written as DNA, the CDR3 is TGTGCCAGCAGTTTATCCGACAGGGGATTCTACGAGCAGTACTTC. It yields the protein CASSLSDRGFYEQYF.